The clone carrying this TCR beta chain was observed a handful of times. Its antigen remains unidentified. The CDR3 extends over 13 amino acids. CDR1 and CDR2 (germline): SEHNR, FQNEAQ (reference sequence). V lost 5 bases and J 4 bases, leaving 9 bases between the germline ends. This sample was included in a study of beta chain features in type 1 diabetes. Study-level findings and limits: Patients with Type 1 diabetes showed moderately but significantly shorter TCRB CDR3s in all four CD4+ subsets.

Sequencing targeted expressed TCRB transcripts, as all isolated RNA had been reverse transcribed. TCRdb's table, derived via immunoSEQ multiplex PCR, lists solely in-frame clones and lacks some. The sample has some 240,000 clones; approximately 16% are singletons. The V and J genes are TRBV7-9 and TRBJ2-1; D gene unclear. The receptor comes from a man aged 25-45 years with type 1 diabetes. Sequencing was carried out using naive CD4+ T cells from blood. The CDR3 spells CASSPPLYNEQFF. The CDR3 DNA is TGTGCCAGCAGCCCCCCTCTTTACAATGAGCAGTTCTTC.